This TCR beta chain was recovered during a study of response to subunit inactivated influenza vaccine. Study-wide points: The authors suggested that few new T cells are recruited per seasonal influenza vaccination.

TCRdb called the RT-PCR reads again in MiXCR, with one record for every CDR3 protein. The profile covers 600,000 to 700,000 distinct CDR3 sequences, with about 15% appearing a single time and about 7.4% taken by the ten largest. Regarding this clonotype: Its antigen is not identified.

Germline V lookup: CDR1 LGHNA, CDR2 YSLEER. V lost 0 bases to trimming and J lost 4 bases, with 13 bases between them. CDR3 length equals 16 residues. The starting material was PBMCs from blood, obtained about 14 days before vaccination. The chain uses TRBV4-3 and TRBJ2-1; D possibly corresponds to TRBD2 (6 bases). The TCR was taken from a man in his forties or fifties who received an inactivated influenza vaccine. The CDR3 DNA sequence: TGCGCCAGCAGCCAAGAAGTAATAGCGGCGTACAATGAGCAGTTCTTC. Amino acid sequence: CASSQEVIAAYNEQFF.